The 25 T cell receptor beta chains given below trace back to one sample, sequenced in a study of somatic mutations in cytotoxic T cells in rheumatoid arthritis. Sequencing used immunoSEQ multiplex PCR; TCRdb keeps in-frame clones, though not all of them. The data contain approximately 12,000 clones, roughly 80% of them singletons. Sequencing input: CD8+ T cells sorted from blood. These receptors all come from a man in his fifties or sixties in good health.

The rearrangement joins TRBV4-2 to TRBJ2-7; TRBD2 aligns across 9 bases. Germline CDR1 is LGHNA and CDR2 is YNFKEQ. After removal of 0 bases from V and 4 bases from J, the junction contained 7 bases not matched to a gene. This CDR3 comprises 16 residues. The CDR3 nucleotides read TGTGCCAGCAGCCAAGATGTGCGGGGGGGGGCGTACGAGCAGTACTTC. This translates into CASSQDVRGGAYEQYF.

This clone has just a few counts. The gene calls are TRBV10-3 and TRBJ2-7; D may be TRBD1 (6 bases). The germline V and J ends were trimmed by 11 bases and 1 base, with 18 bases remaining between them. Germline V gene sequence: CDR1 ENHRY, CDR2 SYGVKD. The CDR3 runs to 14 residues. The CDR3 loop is CASGDARGSYEQYV. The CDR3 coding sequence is TGTGCCTCAGGGGACGCCCGAGGGTCCTACGAGCAGTACGTC.

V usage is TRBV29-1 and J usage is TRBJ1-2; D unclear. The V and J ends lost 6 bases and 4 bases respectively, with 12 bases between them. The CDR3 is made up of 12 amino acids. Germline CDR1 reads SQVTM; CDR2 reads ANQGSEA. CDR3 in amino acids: CSVKVEGYGYTF. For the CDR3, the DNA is TGCAGCGTAAAGGTAGAAGGCTATGGCTACACCTTC. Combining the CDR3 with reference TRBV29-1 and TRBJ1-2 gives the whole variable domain SAVISQKPSRDICQRGTSLTIQCQVDSQVTMMFWYRQQPGQSLTLIATANQGSEATYESGFVIDKFPISRPNLTFSTLTVSNMSPEDSSIYLCSVKVEGYGYTFGSGTRLTVV.

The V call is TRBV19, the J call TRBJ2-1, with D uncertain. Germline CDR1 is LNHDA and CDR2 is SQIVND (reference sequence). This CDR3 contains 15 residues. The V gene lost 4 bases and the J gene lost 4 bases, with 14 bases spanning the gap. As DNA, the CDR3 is TGTGCCAGTAGTAGGGCATCGGGCCTTTACAATGAGCAGTTCTTC. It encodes CASSRASGLYNEQFF.

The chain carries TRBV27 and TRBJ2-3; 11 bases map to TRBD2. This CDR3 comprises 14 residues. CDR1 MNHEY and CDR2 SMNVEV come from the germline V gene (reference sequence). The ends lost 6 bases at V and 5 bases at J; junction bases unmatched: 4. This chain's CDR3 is CASRLAGGQDTQYF. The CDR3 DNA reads TGTGCCAGCAGGTTAGCGGGGGGGCAAGATACGCAGTATTTT.

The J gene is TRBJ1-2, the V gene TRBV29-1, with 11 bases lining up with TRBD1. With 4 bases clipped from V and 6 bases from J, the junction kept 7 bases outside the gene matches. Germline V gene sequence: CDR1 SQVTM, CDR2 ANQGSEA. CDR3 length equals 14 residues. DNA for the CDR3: TGCAGCGTTGTAGGACAGGGGGCAGTCGATGGCTACACCTTC. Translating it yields CSVVGQGAVDGYTF.

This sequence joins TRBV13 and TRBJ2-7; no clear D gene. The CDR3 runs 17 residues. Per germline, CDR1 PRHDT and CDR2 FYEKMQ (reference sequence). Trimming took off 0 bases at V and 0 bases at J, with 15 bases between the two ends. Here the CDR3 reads CASSLGLRAYSSYEQYF. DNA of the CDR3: TGTGCCAGCAGCTTAGGCCTCCGGGCCTATAGCTCCTACGAGCAGTACTTC.

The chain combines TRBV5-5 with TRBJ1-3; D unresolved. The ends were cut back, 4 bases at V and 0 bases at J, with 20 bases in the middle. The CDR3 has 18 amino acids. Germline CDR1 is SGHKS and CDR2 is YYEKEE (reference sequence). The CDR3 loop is CASSQITGLTHSGNTIYF. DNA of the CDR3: TGTGCCAGCAGCCAAATCACCGGGCTTACCCACTCTGGAAACACCATATATTTT.

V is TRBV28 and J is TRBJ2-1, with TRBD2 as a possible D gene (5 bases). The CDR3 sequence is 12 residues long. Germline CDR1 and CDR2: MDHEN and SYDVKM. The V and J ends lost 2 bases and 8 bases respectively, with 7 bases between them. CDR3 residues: CASSLLAYEQFF. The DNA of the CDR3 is TGTGCCAGCAGTTTACTAGCCTATGAGCAGTTCTTC.

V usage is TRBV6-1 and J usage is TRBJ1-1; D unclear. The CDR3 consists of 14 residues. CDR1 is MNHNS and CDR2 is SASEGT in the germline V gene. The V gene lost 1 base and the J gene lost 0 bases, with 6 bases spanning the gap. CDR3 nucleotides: TGTGCCAGCAGTGAAGTCAGAATGAACACTGAAGCTTTCTTT. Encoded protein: CASSEVRMNTEAFF.

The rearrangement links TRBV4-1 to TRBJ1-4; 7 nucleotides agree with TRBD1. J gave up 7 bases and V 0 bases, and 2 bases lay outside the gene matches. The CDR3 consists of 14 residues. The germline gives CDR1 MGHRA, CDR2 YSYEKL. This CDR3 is CASSQDGTAEKLFF. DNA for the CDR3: TGCGCCAGCAGCCAAGACGGGACAGCTGAAAAACTGTTTTTT.

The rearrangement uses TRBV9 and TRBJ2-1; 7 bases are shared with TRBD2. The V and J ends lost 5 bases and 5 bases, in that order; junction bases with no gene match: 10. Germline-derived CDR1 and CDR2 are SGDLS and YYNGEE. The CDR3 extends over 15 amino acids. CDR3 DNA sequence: TGTGCCAGCAGTTCAATCGGGACTAATAACAATGAGCAGTTCTTC. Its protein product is CASSSIGTNNNEQFF.

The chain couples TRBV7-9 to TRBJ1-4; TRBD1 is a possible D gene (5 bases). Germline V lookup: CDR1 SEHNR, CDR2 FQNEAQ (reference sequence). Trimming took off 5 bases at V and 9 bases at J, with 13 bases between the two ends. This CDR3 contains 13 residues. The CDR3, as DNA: TGTGCCAGCAGCGGGACGAGCTATCAAAAACTGTTTTTT. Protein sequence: CASSGTSYQKLFF.

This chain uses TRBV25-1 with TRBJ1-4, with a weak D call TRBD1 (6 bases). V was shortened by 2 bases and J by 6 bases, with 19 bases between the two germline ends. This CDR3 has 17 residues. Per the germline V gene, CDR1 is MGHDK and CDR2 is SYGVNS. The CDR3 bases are TGTGCCAGCAGTGAAGGGTTCAAGGGGGTCGGGGATGAAAAACTGTTTTTT. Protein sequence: CASSEGFKGVGDEKLFF. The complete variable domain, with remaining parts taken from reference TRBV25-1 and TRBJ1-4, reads EADIYQTPRYLVIGTGKKITLECSQTMGHDKMYWYQQDPGMELHLIHYSYGVNSTEKGDLSSESTVSRIRTEHFPLTLESARPSHTSQYLCASSEGFKGVGDEKLFFGSGTQLSVL.

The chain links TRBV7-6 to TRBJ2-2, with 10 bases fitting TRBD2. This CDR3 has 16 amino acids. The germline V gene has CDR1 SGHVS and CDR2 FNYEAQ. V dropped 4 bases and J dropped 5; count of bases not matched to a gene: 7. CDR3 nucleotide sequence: TGTGCCAGCAGCTCTTTCGGTAGCGGGGGGACCGGGGAGCTGTTTTTT. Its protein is CASSSFGSGGTGELFF.

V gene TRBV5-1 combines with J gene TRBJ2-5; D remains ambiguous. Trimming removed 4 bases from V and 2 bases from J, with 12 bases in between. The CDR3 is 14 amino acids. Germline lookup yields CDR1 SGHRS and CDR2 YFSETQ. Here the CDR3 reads CASSTDGDQETQYF. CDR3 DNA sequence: TGCGCCAGCAGCACCGATGGGGATCAAGAGACCCAGTACTTC.

Here the CDR3 DNA reads TGCGCCAGCAGCCCCAGCGGGAGCTGGAGGGAGCTGTTTTTT. It is translated as CASSPSGSWRELFF. This chain uses TRBV4-3 with TRBJ2-2, with 8 positions matching TRBD2. The CDR3 sequence is 14 residues long. V was pared by 4 bases and J by 9 bases, with 7 bases of the junction left unmatched. Germline values: CDR1 LGHNA, CDR2 YSLEER.

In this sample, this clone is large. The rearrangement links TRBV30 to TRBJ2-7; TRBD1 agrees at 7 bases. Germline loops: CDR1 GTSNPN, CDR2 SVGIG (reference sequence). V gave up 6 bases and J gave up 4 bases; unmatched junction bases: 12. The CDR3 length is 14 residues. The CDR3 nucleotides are TGTGCCTGTTTGCCGGGACAGACATCTTACGAGCAGTACTTC. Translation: CACLPGQTSYEQYF.

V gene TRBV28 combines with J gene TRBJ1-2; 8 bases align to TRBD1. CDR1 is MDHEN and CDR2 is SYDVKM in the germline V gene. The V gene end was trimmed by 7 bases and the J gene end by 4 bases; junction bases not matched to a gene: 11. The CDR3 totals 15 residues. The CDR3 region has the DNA TGTGCCAGCACCGAGGGGCAGGGGGCAAGCTATGGCTACACCTTC. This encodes CASTEGQGASYGYTF.

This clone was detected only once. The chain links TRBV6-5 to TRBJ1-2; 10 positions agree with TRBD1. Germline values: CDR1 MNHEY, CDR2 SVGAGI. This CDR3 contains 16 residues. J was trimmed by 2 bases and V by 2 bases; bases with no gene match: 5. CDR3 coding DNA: TGTGCCAGCAGTTACGGGACAGGGGAGCCAAACTATGGCTACACCTTC. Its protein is CASSYGTGEPNYGYTF.

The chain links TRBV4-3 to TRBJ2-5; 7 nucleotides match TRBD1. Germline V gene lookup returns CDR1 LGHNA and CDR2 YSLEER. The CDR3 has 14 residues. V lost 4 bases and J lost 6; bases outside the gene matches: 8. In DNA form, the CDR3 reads TGCGCCAGCAGCCTGCATCGACAGGGAAAGACCCAGTACTTC. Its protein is CASSLHRQGKTQYF.

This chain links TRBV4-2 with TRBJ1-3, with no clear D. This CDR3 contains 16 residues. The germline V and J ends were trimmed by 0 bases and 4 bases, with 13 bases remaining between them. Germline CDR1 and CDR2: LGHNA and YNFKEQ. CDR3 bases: TGTGCCAGCAGCCAAGAAGCGGAAGCGGCGGGAAACACCATATATTTT. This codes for CASSQEAEAAGNTIYF.

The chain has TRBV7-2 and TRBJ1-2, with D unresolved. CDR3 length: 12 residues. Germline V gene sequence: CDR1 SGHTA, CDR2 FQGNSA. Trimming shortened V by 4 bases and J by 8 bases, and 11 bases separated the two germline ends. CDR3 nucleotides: TGTGCCAGCAGCTCAAACAGCGTCGGCTACACCTTC. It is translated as CASSSNSVGYTF.

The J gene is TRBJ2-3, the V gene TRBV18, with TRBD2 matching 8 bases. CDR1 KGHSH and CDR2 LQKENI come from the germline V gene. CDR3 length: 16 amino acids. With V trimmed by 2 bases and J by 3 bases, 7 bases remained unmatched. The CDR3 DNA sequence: TGTGCCAGCTCACCATCGAGGACGGGGGGGACAGATACGCAGTATTTT. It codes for CASSPSRTGGTDTQYF.

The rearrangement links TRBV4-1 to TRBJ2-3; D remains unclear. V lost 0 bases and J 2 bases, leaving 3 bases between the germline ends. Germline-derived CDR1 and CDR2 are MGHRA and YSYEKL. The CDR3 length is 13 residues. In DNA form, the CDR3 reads TGCGCCAGCAGCCAAGATCCCACAGATACGCAGTATTTT. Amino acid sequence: CASSQDPTDTQYF.